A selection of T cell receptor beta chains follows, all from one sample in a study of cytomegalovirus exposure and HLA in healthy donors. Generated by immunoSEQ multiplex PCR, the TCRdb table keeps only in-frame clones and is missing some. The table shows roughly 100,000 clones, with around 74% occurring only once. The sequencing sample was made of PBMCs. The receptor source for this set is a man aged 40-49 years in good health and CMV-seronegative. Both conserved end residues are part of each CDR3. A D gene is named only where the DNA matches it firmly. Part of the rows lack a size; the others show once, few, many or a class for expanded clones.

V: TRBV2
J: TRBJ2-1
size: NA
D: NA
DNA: TGTGCCAGCAGCCGACCGAGACTATCCTCCAGTACCTACAATGAGCAGTTCTTC
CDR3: CASSRPRLSSSTYNEQFF

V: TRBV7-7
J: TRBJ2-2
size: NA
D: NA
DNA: TGTGCTAGCAGCTCGCTAGGAAGAGGGCAGGGGTACACCGGGGAGCTGTTTTTT
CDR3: CASSSLGRGQGYTGELFF

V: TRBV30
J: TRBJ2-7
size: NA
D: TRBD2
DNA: TGTGCCTGTCCGGGACTAGGGTCCGAGCAGTACTTC
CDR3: CACPGLGSEQYF

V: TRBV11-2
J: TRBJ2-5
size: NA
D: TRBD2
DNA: TGTGCCAGCAGCTTAGATCGAACTAGCGGGATGGGGGAGACCCAGTACTTC
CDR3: CASSLDRTSGMGETQYF

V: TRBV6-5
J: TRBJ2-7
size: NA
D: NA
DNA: TGTGCCAGCACCCCCCCCCGGGGCTACGAGCAGTACTTC
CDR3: CASTPPRGYEQYF

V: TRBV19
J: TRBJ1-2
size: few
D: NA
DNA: TGTGCCAGTAGTATCGGGGGGGGCGCCTATGGCTACACCTTC
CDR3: CASSIGGGAYGYTF

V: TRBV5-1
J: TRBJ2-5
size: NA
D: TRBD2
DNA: TGCGCCAGCTGCAGCGGGGGGCAAGAGACCCAGTACTTC
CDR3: CASCSGGQETQYF

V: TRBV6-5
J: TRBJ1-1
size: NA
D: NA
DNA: TGTGCCAGCAGCCTCGCCGCAGAACGGCGGACTGAAGCTTTCTTT
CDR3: CASSLAAERRTEAFF

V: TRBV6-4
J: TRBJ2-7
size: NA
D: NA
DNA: TGTGCCAGCAGTGACTCAAGGGGGAAGGTCGGCTACGAGCAGTACTTC
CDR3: CASSDSRGKVGYEQYF

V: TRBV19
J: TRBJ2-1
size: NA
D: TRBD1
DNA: TGTGCCACTCTAGCGACAGGGGGATACAATGAGCAGTTCTTC
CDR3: CATLATGGYNEQFF

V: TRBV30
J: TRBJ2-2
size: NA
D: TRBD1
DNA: TGTGCCTGCACAGGGGGCGGGGAGCTGTTTTTT
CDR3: CACTGGGELFF

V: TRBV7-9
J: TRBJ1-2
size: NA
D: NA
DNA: TGTGCCAGCAGCTTAGAGGCAGGAAGAAACTATGGCTACACCTTC
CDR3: CASSLEAGRNYGYTF

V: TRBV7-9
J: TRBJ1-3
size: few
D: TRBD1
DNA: TGTGCCAGCAGCCGGGGACAGTACTCTGGAAACACCATATATTTT
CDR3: CASSRGQYSGNTIYF

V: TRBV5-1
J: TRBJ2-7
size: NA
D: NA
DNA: TGCGCCAGCAGCGCCAGGGGGGCGTCCTACGAGCAGTACTTC
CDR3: CASSARGASYEQYF

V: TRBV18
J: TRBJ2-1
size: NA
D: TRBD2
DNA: TGTGCCAGCTCACCACCGGGATCATATGCAGCGGGGAAGACCTGGGGTGAGCAGTTCTTC
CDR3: CASSPPGSYAAGKTWGEQFF

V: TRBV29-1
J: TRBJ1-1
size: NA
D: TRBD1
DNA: TGCAGCGCACCTCAGGGGGCTGGCACTGAAGCTTTCTTT
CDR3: CSAPQGAGTEAFF

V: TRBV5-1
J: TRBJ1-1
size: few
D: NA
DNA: TGCGCCAGCAGCTTGGAGTCAGGCTTTGAAGCTTTCTTT
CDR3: CASSLESGFEAFF

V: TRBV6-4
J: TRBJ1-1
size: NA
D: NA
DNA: TGTGCCAGCAGTGACTGGTCACATGGCACTGAAGCTTTCTTT
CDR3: CASSDWSHGTEAFF

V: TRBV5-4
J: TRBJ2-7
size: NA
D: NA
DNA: TGTGCCAGCAGCCTGGAGGAGGGCTGGTACGAGCAGTACTTC
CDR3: CASSLEEGWYEQYF

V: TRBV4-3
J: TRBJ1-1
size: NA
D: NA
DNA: TGCGCCAGCAACCAAGGGGTCCGGATCCTAGGGGAGAACACTGAAGCTTTCTTT
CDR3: CASNQGVRILGENTEAFF

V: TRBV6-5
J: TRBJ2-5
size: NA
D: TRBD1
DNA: TGTGCCAGCTCCTGGGACAGCCTCCTAAAGGCCCAGTACTTC
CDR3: CASSWDSLLKAQYF

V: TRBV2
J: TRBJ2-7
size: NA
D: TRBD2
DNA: TGTGCCAGCGACGAGCGGGAGGTTTCCTACGAGCAGTACTTC
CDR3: CASDEREVSYEQYF

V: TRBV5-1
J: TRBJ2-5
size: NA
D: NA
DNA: TGCGCCAGCAGCTTCGGGAGCCAAGAGACCCAGTACTTC
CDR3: CASSFGSQETQYF

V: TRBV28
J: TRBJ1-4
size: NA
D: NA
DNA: TGTGCCAGTCTGACTAATGAAAAACTGTTTTTT
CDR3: CASLTNEKLFF

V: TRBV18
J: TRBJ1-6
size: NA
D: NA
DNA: TGTGCCAGCACACAGGGACTTAATTCACCCCTCCACTTT
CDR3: CASTQGLNSPLHF

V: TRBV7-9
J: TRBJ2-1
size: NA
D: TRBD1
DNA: TGTTCCAGCAGCTCACCCGGGACAGAGTACAATGAGCAGTTCTTC
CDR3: CSSSSPGTEYNEQFF

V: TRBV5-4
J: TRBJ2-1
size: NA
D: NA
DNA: TGTGCCAGCAGCTTGGCGTACCTAGGTTTCCATGAGCAGTTCTTC
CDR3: CASSLAYLGFHEQFF

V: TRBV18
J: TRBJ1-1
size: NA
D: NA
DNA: TGTGCCAGCTCATCCAACATTCTTTCTGGGAACACTGAAGCTTTCTTT
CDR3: CASSSNILSGNTEAFF

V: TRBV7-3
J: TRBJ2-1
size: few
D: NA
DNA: TGTGCCAGCAGCTTTGGCGGGGGCTCCAATGAGCAGTTCTTC
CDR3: CASSFGGGSNEQFF

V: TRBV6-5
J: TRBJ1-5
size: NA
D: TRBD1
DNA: TGTGCCAGCAGTCCACTGACAGGGAGAGGTCAGCCCCAGCATTTT
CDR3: CASSPLTGRGQPQHF

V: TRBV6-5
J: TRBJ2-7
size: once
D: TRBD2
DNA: TGTGCCAGCAGTTACACGCGGACTAGCGGGGGGTACGAGCAGTACTTC
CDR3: CASSYTRTSGGYEQYF

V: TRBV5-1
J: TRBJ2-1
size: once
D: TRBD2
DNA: TGCGCCAGCAGCTTAAGGACTAGCGGGAAGAGGGGCAATGAGCAGTTCTTC
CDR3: CASSLRTSGKRGNEQFF

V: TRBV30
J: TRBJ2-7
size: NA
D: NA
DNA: TGTGCCTGGACTCGGCAGGGGCCCCTCTTCGAGCAGTACTTC
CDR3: CAWTRQGPLFEQYF

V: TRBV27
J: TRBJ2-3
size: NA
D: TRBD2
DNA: TGTGCCAGCAGTTTAACGGCTAGCGGGGGGGTGACAGATACGCAGTATTTT
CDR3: CASSLTASGGVTDTQYF

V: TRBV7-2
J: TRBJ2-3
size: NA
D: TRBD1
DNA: TGTGCCAGCAGAGGACAGGGGACGGCTGCTAGCACAGATACGCAGTATTTT
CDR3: CASRGQGTAASTDTQYF

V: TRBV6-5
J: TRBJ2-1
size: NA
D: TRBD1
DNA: TGTGCCAGCAGTGGGACAGCCCTGTACAATGAGCAGTTCTTC
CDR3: CASSGTALYNEQFF

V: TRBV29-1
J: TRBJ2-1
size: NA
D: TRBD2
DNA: TGCAGCGTTGACACGAGCGGGAGCGGATACAATGAGCAGTTCTTC
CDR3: CSVDTSGSGYNEQFF

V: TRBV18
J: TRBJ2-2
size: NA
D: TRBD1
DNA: TGTGCCAGCTCACCGCTGACAGGGCGCACCGGGGAGCTGTTTTTT
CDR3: CASSPLTGRTGELFF

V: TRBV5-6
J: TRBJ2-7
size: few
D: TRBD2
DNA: TGTGCCAGCAGCACGGGACTAGCGGGGGGCCCATCCTACGAGCAGTACTTC
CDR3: CASSTGLAGGPSYEQYF

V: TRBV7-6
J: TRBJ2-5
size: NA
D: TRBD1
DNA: TGTGCCAGCAGCCTGGGAACAGGGGGGCAAGAGACCCAGTACTTC
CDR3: CASSLGTGGQETQYF

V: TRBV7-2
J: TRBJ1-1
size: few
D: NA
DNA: TGTGCCAGCAGCGGAGCGGTGGGCACTGAAGCTTTCTTT
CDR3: CASSGAVGTEAFF

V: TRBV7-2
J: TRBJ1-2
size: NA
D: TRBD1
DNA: TGTGCCAGCAGCTTAGCCAGGGGGCGACGGAACTATGGCTACACCTTC
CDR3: CASSLARGRRNYGYTF

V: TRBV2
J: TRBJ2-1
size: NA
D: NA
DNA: TGTGCCAGCAGCGAGACTAACTCCTACAATGAGCAGTTCTTC
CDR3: CASSETNSYNEQFF

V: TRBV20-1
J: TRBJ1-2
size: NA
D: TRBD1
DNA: TGCAGTGCCCGGGGGCAGGGGGAGACGTTC
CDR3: CSARGQGETF

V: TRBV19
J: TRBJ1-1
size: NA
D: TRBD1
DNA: TGTGCCAGTAGTCCGGGACAGAGGAACACTGAAGCTTTCTTT
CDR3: CASSPGQRNTEAFF

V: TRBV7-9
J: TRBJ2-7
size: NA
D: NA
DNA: TGTGCCAGCAGCCGTATCTACGAGCAGTACTTC
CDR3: CASSRIYEQYF

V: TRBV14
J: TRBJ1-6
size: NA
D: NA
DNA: TGTGCCAGCAGCCAACAGGCAGGGCCCAATTCACCCCTCCACTTT
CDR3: CASSQQAGPNSPLHF